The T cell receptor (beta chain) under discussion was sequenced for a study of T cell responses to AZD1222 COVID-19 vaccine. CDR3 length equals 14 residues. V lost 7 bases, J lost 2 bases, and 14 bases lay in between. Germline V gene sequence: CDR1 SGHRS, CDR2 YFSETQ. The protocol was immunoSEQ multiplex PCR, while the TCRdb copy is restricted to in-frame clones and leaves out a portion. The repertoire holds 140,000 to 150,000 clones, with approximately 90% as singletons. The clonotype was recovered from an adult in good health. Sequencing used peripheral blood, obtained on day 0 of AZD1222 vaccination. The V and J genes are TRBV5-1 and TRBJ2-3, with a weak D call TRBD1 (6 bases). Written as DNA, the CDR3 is TGCGCCAGCGGCAGGGGACCCCCCACAGATACGCAGTATTTT. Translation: CASGRGPPTDTQYF.